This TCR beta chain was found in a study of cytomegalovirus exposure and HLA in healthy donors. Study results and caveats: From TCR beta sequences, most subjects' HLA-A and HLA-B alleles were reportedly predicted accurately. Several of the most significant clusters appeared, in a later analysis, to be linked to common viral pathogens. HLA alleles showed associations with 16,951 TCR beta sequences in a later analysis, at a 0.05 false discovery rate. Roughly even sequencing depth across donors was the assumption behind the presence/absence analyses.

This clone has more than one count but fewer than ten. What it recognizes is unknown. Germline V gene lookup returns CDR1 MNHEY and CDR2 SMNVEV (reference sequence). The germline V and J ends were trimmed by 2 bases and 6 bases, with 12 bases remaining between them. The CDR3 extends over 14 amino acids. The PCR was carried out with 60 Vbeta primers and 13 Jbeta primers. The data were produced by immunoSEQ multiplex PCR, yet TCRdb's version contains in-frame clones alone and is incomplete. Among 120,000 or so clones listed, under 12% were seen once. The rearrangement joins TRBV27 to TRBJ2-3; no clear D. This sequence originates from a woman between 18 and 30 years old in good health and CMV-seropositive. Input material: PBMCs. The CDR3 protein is CASSLRTVFDTQYF. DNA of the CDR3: TGTGCCAGCAGTTTAAGAACAGTTTTTGATACGCAGTATTTT.